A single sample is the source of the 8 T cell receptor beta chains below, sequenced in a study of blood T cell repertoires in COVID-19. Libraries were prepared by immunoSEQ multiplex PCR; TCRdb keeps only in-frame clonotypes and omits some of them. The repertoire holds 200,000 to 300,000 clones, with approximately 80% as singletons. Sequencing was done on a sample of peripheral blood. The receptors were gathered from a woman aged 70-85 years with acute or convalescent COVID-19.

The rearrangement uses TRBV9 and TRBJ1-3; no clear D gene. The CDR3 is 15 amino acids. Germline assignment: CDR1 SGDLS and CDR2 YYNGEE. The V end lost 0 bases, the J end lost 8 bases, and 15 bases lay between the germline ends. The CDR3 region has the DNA TGTGCCAGCAGCGTAGGGGCCATGGTCCTTGACACCATATATTTT. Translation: CASSVGAMVLDTIYF.

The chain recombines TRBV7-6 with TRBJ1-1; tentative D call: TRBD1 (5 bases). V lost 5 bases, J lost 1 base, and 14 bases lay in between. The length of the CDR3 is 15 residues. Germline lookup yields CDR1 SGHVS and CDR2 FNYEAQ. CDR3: CASSPPGGGNTEAFF. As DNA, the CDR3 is TGTGCCAGCAGCCCCCCCGGCGGGGGGAACACTGAAGCTTTCTTT.

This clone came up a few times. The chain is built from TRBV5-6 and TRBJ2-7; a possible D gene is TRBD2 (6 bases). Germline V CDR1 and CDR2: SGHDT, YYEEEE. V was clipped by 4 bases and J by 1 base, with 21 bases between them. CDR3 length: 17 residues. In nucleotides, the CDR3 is TGTGCCAGCAGCAACCTACATGGGGGGAAGGGGTCCTACGAGCAGTACTTC. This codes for CASSNLHGGKGSYEQYF.

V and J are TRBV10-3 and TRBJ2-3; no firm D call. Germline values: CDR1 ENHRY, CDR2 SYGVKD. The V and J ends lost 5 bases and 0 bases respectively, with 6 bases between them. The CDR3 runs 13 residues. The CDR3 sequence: CAISPYSTDTQYF. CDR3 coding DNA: TGTGCCATCAGTCCTTATAGCACAGATACGCAGTATTTT.

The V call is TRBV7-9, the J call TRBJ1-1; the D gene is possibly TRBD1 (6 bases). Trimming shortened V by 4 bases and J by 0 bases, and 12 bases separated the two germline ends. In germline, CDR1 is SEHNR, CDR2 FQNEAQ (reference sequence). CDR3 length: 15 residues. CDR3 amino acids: CASSYRAGLNTEAFF. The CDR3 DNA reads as TGTGCCAGCAGCTACAGGGCAGGTCTGAACACTGAAGCTTTCTTT. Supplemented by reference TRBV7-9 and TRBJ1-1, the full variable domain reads DTGVSQNPRHKITKRGQNVTFRCDPISEHNRLYWYRQTLGQGPEFLTYFQNEAQLEKSRLLSDRFSAERPKGSFSTLEIQRTEQGDSAMYLCASSYRAGLNTEAFFGQGTRLTVV.

The CDR3 region is CSASRPGGPGSLISDYGYTF. Written as DNA, the CDR3 is TGCAGTGCTAGTAGGCCGGGAGGCCCGGGATCCTTAATCAGCGATTATGGCTACACCTTC. V usage is TRBV20-1 and J usage is TRBJ1-2; D gene uncertain. Trimming removed 3 bases from V and 5 bases from J, with 34 bases in between. The length of the CDR3 is 20 residues. Germline assignment: CDR1 DFQATT and CDR2 SNEGSKA (reference sequence).

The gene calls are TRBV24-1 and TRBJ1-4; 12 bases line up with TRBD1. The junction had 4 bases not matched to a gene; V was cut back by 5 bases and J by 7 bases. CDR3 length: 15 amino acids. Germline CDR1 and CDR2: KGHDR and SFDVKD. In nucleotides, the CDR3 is TGTGCCACCAGTGCGGGGACAGGGGGCTCTGAAAAACTGTTTTTT. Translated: CATSAGTGGSEKLFF.

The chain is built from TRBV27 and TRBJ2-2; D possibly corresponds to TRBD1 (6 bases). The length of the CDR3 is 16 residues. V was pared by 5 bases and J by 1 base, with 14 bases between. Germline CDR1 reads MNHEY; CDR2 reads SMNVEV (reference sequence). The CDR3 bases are TGTGCCAGCAGTCCTAACAGGGCCCTGAACACCGGGGAGCTGTTTTTT. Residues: CASSPNRALNTGELFF.